The 2 T cell receptor beta chains presented below share a single source sample, sequenced in a study of cytomegalovirus exposure and HLA in healthy donors. In the PCR, 60 Vbeta and 13 Jbeta primers were used. The method was immunoSEQ multiplex PCR; TCRdb's version includes in-frame clones alone and lacks a portion of them. The table has 65,000 to 90,000 clones, approximately 82% seen once; the top ten hold 1.9%. The sample comprised PBMCs. Receptors were obtained from a man between 18 and 29 years old in good health and CMV-seronegative.

Here the CDR3 reads CASSQDIGQGEATRGLGTQYF. The CDR3 DNA follows: TGTGCCAGCAGCCAAGATATTGGACAGGGAGAGGCCACTCGGGGGTTGGGTACGCAGTATTTT. This chain links TRBV14 with TRBJ2-3; 8 nucleotides agree with TRBD1. With 0 bases clipped from V and 8 bases from J, the junction kept 25 bases outside the gene matches. The CDR3 has 21 amino acids. Germline CDR1 and CDR2: SGHDN and FVKESK.

The rearrangement joins TRBV9 to TRBJ2-5, with 11 bases fitting TRBD1. CDR1 SGDLS and CDR2 YYNGEE come from the germline V gene. The V segment lost 3 bases and the J segment 3 bases; nucleotides outside the gene matches: 19. CDR3 length: 20 amino acids. CDR3 protein: CASSAQPRPDRGRFEETQYF. As DNA, the CDR3 is TGTGCCAGCAGCGCCCAACCCCGTCCGGACAGGGGGCGCTTCGAAGAGACCCAGTACTTC.